Reported below is one T cell receptor beta chain. Its antigen is unidentified. This entry belongs to a study of shared clonotypes between healthy human individuals. Study details: Donors consisted of a couple of women and three men between 18 and 49.

The repertoire was sequenced with immunoSEQ multiplex PCR; TCRdb's copy has only in-frame clones and lacks some. Here the sample spans around 940,000 clones, 76% being singletons. Study observations and caveats: Tissues were not sampled, only blood, and their repertoires likely differ.

V lost 7 bases to trimming and J lost 4 bases; unmatched junction nucleotides: 7. The V gene's germline CDR1 is SGHKS and CDR2 YYEKEE (reference sequence). This CDR3 region has 13 residues. V usage is TRBV5-5 and J usage is TRBJ1-2, with TRBD1 identical over 7 bases. This receptor was identified in a man between 18 and 29 years old in good health. Input material: memory CD4+ T cells sorted from blood. Subset reported: CD45RA-negative fraction. CDR3 bases: TGTGCCAGCGAAAAACAGGGGCCCTATGGCTACACCTTC. It codes for CASEKQGPYGYTF.